The clone carrying this T cell receptor (beta chain) has a handful of counts. This sample was taken from a study of T-cell memory formation after mild COVID-19. MiXCR was run by TCRdb on the 5' RACE reads, yielding one entry per CDR3 protein. The sample holds tens of thousands of distinct CDR3 sequences; around 13% are singletons and the top ten take roughly 40%. Germline CDR1 is MNHNY and CDR2 is SVGAGI (reference sequence). V lost 2 bases and J lost 6, with 13 bases in between. This CDR3 spans 15 amino acids. The V call is TRBV6-6, the J call TRBJ2-2, with D perhaps TRBD1 or TRBD2 (5 bases each). Material for sequencing was PBMCs or a T cell subset sorted from them (not recorded which). This TCR was recovered from a man between 18 and 35 years old who had mild COVID-19 (a few samples of this study predate the infection). Cell type and time point are not known. Here the CDR3 reads CASSYASGRPGELFF. The CDR3 bases are TGTGCCAGCAGTTACGCGTCAGGGAGACCCGGGGAGCTGTTTTTT.